The clone carrying this T cell receptor beta chain showed up many times. The antigen is not known. The CDR3 extends over 17 amino acids. Per the germline V gene, CDR1 is MNHEY and CDR2 is SVGEGT. V was clipped by 7 bases and J by 0 bases; unmatched bases: 12. This entry is derived from a study of human T cells and chemical hapten exposure. About the study: Throughout a study of approximately 5 months, patients underwent weekly scalp administration of diphenylcyclopropenone doses. Read at 6 days, the patch tests placed 0.01% DPC on the upper back.

As the library was built, unique molecular identifiers were attached to individual cDNA molecules. Each CDR3 protein gets one entry after TCRdb re-called the RACE reads with MiXCR. In the table there are 95,000 or so distinct CDR3 sequences, 10% to 12% of which are singletons. Time point noted: patch test 2, 6 weeks after DPC sensitization. Treatment of the sample: therapeutic diphenylcyclopropenone sensitization with weekly scalp DPC. Study outcomes and limitations: Compared with pre-sensitization or healthy control sets, expanded TCRs clustered more.

Specimen: whole blood, collected in connection with sensitization to the hapten diphenylcyclopropenone (DPC). This TCR was recovered from a woman aged 40 to 50 with alopecia areata. Some clones in this sample may be carry-over from other donors' samples. This chain uses TRBV6-2 or TRBV6-3 with TRBJ1-2, with TRBD1 identical over 9 bases. The CDR3 DNA reads TGTGCCAGCACTAGAAGGACAGGGGTGCTCACTAACTATGGCTACACCTTC. This translates into CASTRRTGVLTNYGYTF.